This T cell receptor (beta chain) was identified during a study of identical twins. Per germline, CDR1 MNHNS and CDR2 SASEGT. This CDR3 comprises 16 residues. Trimming removed 6 bases at V and 4 bases at J, with 21 bases between. Study conclusions and caveats: For out-of-frame alpha sequences shared by twins, low generation probability was in excess. Compared with models, monozygotic twins showed more out-of-frame TCR alpha sharing. Insertion counts were lower in abundant cord blood beta clonotypes, a trend that memory repertoires did not show.

TCRdb redid the calling of the 5' RACE reads with MiXCR, one entry per CDR3 protein. The sample records some 460,000 distinct CDR3 sequences, around 14% being singletons. This clonotype was seen at least ten times. The antigen is unknown. These data also formed part of another study, on yellow fever vaccine responses in identical twins.

The sample taken for sequencing was CD4+ T cells sorted from blood. The genes are TRBV6-1 and TRBJ1-2, with TRBD1 as a possible D gene (5 bases). This sequence was found in a woman younger than 30 in good health. The CDR3: CASSRPGTTKTYGYTF. In nucleotides, the CDR3 is TGTGCCAGCAGCCGCCCAGGGACCACCAAGACCTATGGCTACACCTTC.